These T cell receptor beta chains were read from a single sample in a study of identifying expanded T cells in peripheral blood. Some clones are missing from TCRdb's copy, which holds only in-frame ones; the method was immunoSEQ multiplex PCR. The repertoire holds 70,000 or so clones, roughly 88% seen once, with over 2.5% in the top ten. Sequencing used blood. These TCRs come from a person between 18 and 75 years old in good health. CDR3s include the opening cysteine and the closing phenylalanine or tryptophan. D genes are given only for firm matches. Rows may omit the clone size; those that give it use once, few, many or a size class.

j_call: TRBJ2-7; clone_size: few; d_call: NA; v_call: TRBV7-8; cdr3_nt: TGTGCCAGCAGTCGCCCGGGGTACGAGCAGTACTTC; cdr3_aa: CASSRPGYEQYF
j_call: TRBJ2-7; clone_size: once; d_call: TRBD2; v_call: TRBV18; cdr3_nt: TGTGCCAGCTCACCAGCTAGCGGCCTCTCCTACGAGCAGTACTTC; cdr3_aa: CASSPASGLSYEQYF
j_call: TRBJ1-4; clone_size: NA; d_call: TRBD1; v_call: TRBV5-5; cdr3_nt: TGTGCCAGCAGCTCGCCAGGGGGGCGCGAGGGTGAAAAACTGTTTTTT; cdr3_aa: CASSSPGGREGEKLFF
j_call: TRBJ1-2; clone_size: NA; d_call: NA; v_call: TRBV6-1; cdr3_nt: TGTGCCAGCAGTGGGACAGACCTTGGCTACACCTTC; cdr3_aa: CASSGTDLGYTF
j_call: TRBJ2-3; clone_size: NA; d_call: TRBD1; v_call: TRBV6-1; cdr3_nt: TGTGCCAGCAGTGTCGGGACAGGGGCAACAGATACGCAGTATTTT; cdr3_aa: CASSVGTGATDTQYF
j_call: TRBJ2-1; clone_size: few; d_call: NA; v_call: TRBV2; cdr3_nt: TGTGCCAGCACGGGCGGGTATGAGCAGTTCTTC; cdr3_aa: CASTGGYEQFF
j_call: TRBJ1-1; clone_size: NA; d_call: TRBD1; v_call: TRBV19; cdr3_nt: TGTGCCAGTAGTACGATAGGGGGACAGGCGAACACTGAAGCTTTCTTT; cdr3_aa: CASSTIGGQANTEAFF
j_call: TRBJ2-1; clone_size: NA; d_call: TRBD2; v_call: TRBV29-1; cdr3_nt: TGCAGCGTTAAATCTAGCGGGAGCTACAATGAGCAGTTCTTC; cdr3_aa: CSVKSSGSYNEQFF
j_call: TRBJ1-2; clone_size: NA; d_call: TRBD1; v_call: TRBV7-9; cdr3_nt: TGTGCCAGCAGCTTTCGACAGGGGAGCGGCTACACCTTC; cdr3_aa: CASSFRQGSGYTF
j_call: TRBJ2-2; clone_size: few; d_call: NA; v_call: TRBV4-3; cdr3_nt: TGCGCCAGCAGCCAAGGTCCTAGCGTGGGCACCGGGGAGCTGTTTTTT; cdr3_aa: CASSQGPSVGTGELFF
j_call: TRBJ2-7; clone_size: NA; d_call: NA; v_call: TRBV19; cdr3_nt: TGTGCCAGTAGTATAGGAGGGGGGAACTCCTACGAGCAGTACTTC; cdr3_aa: CASSIGGGNSYEQYF
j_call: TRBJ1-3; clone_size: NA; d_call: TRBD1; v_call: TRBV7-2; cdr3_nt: TGTGCCAGCAGCATAAGGACAGGAACGGGAAACACCATATATTTT; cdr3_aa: CASSIRTGTGNTIYF
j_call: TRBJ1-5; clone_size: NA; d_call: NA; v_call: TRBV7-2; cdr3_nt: TGTGCCAGCAGCTCGGACGCAGGGGGCAATCAGCCCCAGCATTTT; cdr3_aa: CASSSDAGGNQPQHF
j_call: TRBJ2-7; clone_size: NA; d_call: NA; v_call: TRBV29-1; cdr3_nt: TGCAGCGTTGAACCCCCCGGGGGAGGCTACGAGCAGTACTTC; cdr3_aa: CSVEPPGGGYEQYF
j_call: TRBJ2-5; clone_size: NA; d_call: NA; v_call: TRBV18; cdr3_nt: TGTGCCAGCTCGCAAGAGACCCAGTACTTC; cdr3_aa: CASSQETQYF